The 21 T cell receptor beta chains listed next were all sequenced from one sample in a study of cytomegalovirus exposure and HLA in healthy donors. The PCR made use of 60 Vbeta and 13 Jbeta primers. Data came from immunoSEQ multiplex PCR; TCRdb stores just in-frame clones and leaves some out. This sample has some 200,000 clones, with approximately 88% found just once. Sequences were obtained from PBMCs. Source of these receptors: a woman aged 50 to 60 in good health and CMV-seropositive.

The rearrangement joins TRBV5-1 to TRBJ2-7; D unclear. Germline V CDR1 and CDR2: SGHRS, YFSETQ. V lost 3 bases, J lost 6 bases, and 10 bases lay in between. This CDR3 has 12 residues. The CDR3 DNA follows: TGCGCCAGCAGCTCTAATTCGGGCGAGCAGTACTTC. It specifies CASSSNSGEQYF.

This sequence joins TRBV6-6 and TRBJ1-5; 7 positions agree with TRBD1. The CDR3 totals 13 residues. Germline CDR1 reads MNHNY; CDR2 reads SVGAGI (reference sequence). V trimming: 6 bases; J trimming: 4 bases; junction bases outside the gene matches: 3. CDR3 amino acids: CASSPTGNQPQHF. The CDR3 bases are TGTGCCAGCAGCCCGACAGGGAATCAGCCCCAGCATTTT.

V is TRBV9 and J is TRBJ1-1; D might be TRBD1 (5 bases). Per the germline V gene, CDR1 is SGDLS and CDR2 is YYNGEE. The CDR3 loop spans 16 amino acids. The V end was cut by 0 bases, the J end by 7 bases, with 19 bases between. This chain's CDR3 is CASSVGGEVTQNEAFF. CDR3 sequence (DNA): TGTGCCAGCAGCGTAGGGGGGGAGGTCACCCAAAATGAAGCTTTCTTT.

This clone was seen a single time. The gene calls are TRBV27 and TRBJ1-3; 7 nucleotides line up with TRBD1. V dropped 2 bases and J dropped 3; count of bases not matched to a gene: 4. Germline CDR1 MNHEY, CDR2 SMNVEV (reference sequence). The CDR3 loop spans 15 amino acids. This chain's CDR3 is CASSLRAGGGNTIYF. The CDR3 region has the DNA TGTGCCAGCAGTTTAAGGGCAGGGGGTGGAAACACCATATATTTT.

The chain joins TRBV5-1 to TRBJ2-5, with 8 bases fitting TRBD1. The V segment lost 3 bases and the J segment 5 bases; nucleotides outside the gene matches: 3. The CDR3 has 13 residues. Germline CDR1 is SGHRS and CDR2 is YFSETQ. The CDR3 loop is CASSSGQGETQYF. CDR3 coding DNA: TGCGCCAGCAGCTCTGGACAGGGCGAGACCCAGTACTTC.

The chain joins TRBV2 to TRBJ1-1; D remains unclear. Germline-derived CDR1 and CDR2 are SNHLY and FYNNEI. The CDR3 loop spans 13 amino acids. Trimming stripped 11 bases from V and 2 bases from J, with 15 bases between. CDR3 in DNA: TGTGCCGGACCGAAGACTATTAACACTGAAGCTTTCTTT. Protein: CAGPKTINTEAFF.

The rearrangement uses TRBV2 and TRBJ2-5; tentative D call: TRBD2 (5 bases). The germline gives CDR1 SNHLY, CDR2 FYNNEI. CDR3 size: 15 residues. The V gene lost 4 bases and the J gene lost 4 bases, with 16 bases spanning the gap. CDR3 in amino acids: CASSGPGVGVETQYF. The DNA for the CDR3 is TGTGCCAGCAGTGGGCCCGGGGTGGGAGTAGAGACCCAGTACTTC.

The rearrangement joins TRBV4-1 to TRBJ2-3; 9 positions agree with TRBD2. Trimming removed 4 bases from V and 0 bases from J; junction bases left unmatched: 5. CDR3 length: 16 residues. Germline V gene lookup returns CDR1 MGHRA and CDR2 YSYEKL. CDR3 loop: CASSLGTSQSTDTQYF. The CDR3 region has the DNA TGCGCCAGCAGCCTCGGGACTAGCCAGAGCACAGATACGCAGTATTTT.

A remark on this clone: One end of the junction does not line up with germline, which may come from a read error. The CDR3 nucleotides are TGCGCCAGCAGCCAAGGGGGATCAGATACGCAGTATTTT. Residues: CASSQGGSDTQYF. V is TRBV5-4 and J is TRBJ2-3; possible D gene TRBD1, 6 bases. There are 13 residues in the CDR3. Germline V gene data show CDR1 as SGHNT and CDR2 as YYREEE (reference sequence).

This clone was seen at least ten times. This CDR3 reads CASSETGFVNEKLFF. The CDR3 DNA reads TGTGCTTCATCCGAGACAGGCTTTGTTAATGAAAAACTGTTTTTT. V and J are TRBV2 and TRBJ1-4; tentative D call: TRBD1 (6 bases). Germline V CDR1 and CDR2: SNHLY, FYNNEI. This CDR3 spans 15 amino acids.

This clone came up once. CDR3 in amino acids: CASWGGDGNQPQHF. In DNA, the CDR3 is TGTGCCAGCTGGGGGGGGGACGGCAATCAGCCCCAGCATTTT. The chain is built from TRBV19 and TRBJ1-5, with D possibly being TRBD1 (5 bases). From germline, CDR1 is LNHDA and CDR2 SQIVND (reference sequence). Trimming took 9 bases from V and 2 from J, leaving 14 bases between them. The CDR3 extends over 14 amino acids.

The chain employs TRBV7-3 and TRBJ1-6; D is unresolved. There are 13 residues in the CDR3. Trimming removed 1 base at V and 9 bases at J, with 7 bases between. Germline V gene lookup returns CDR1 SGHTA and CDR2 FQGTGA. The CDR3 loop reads CASSLNFGSPLHF. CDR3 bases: TGTGCCAGCAGCTTAAACTTCGGTTCACCCCTCCACTTT.

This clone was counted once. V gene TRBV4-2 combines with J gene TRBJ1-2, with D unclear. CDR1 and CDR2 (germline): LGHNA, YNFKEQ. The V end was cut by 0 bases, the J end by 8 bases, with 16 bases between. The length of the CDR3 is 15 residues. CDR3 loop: CASSQDRGISGGYTF. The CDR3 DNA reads TGTGCCAGCAGCCAAGATCGAGGGATATCTGGGGGCTACACCTTC.

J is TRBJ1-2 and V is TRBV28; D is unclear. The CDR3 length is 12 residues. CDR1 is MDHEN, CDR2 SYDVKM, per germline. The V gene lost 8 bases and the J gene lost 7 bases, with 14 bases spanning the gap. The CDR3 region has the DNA TGTGCCAGCGAGAGGGTAGGCGCTGGCTACACCTTC. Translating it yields CASERVGAGYTF.

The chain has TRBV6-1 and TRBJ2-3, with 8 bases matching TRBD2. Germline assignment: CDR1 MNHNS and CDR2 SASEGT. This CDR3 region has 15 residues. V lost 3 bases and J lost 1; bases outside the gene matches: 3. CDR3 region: CASSEWRGGTDTQYF. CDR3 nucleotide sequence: TGTGCCAGCAGTGAGTGGCGGGGGGGCACAGATACGCAGTATTTT.

This CDR3 reads CASSFSGQGDEQYF. As DNA, the CDR3 is TGCGCCAGCAGCTTTTCGGGACAGGGGGACGAGCAGTACTTC. This chain joins TRBV5-1 and TRBJ2-7; 11 bases map to TRBD1. This CDR3 comprises 14 residues. The germline V gene encodes CDR1 SGHRS and CDR2 YFSETQ. V dropped 2 bases and J dropped 5; count of bases not matched to a gene: 3.

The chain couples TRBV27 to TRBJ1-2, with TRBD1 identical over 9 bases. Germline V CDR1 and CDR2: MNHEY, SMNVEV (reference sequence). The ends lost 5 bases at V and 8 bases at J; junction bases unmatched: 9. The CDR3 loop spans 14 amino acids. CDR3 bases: TGTGCCAGCAGTCCCTTACAGGGGGCGGGGGGCTACACCTTC. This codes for CASSPLQGAGGYTF.

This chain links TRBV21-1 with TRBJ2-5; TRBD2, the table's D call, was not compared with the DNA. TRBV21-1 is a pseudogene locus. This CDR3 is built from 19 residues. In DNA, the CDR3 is TGTGCCAGCAGCAAAGGGCCTAGCGGGGGGCCCACACCTCAAGAGACCCAGTACTTC. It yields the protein CASSKGPSGGPTPQETQYF.

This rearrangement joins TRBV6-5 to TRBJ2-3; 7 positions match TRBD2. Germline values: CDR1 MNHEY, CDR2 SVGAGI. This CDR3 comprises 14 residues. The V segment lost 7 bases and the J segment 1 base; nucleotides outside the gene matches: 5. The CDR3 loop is CASTLAGGTDTQYF. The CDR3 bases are TGTGCCAGCACTCTGGCGGGGGGCACAGATACGCAGTATTTT.

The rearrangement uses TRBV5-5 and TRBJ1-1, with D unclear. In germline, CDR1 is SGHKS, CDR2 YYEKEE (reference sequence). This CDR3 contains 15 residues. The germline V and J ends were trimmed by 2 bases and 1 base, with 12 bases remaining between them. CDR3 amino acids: CASSLEGRANTEAFF. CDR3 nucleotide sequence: TGTGCCAGCAGCTTAGAGGGTCGCGCGAACACTGAAGCTTTCTTT.

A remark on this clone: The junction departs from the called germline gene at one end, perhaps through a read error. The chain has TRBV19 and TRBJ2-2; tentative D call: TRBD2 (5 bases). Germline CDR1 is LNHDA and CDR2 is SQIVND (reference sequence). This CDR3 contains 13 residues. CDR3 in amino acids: CASSIDFTGELFF. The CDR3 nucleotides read TGTGCCAGTAGTATAGATTTCACCGGGGAGCTGTTCTTT.